The clone carrying this T cell receptor beta chain was picked up many times. Its matching antigen is unknown. MiXCR, run by TCRdb on the reads, gives a single entry per CDR3 protein. The repertoire holds 380,000 or so distinct CDR3 sequences, with about 35% as singletons. This sample was included in a study of T cell repertoires in cytomegalovirus infection. Across the whole study: Recently identified HLA-C-restricted CMV epitopes were among the peptides used. Shared public TCR beta signatures pointed to both CMV infection and a matching HLA type. Study results and caveats: Carriers of CMV and the relevant HLA type were discriminated by public TCR beta frequency. There were HLA-C-restricted CMV-specific TCR beta clonotypes dominating the ex vivo response.

Germline V gene sequence: CDR1 SGHVS, CDR2 FQNEAQ. V lost 1 base and J lost 4; bases outside the gene matches: 9. This CDR3 spans 16 amino acids. The source was cultured PBMCs, collected from culture after CMV antigen stimulation. The V gene is TRBV7-8, the J gene TRBJ2-7, with 8 bases aligning to TRBD2. This TCR was recovered from a human donor in good health (CMV status not recorded). Some clones in this sample may be carry-over from other donors' samples. CDR3 nucleotide sequence: TGTGCCAGCAGCTTAGACATACGGGAGGGCACGTACGAGCAGTACTTC. Protein product: CASSLDIREGTYEQYF.